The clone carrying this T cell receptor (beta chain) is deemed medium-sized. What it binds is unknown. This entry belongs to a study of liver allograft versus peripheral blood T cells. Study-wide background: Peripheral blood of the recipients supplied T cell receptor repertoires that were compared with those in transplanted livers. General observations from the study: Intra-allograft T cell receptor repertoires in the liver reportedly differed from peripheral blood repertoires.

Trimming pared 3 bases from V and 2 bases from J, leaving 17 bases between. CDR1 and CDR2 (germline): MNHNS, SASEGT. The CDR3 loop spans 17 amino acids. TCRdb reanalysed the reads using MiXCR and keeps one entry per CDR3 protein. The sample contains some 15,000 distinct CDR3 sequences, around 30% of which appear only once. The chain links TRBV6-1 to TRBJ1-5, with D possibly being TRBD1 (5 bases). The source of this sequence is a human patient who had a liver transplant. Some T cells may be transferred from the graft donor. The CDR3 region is CASSETVWGLGNQPQHF. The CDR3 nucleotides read TGTGCCAGCAGTGAGACGGTCTGGGGGTTAGGCAATCAGCCCCAGCATTTT.